This T cell receptor (beta chain) was profiled in a study of T cell repertoires in cytomegalovirus infection (dated by TCRdb to about 2019). Looking at the study overall: Donor HLA type was relevant to the analysis, as public TCR beta signatures indicated carriage of CMV infection together with the matching HLA type.

This sample was sequenced with an Illumina HiSeq 1500. TCRdb cleaned the public reads at Q25 with fastp, built clones with MiXCR and kept in-frame beta chains. Merged by CDR3 protein, the rows form single entries marked with the most common genes and DNA. This sample lists hundreds of thousands of distinct CDR3 sequences; roughly 17% were detected once. About 12% of the sample is held by the ten biggest clonotypes. V drops 4 bases and J drops 0 bases, leaving 10 bases in between. Including cysteine and phenylalanine, the CDR3 has 16 amino acids. Only the CDR3 DNA is retained, 48 bases long and in frame from the first base. This clonotype was counted at least ten times. No antigen is known for it. Within one base of it there is no much larger clone, and no base qualities were kept. General conclusions and limits of the study: In both this cohort and an independent cohort of several hundred donors, the cumulative frequency of public TCR beta family members distinguished carriers of CMV infection plus the relevant HLA type. The ex vivo response was dominated by HLA-C-restricted CMV-specific TCR beta clonotypes, which also provided the single most frequent clonotype in two of eight donors.

Source material: PBMCs. The receptor comes from a human donor in good health (CMV status not recorded). Some clones in this sample may be carry-over from other donors' samples. The chain couples TRBV12-3 or TRBV12-4 to TRBJ2-6, and TRBD1 may be the D gene, going by 5 matching bases. In nucleotide form, the sequence is TGTGCCAGCAGTTCCGCAGACAGCTCTGGGGCCAACGTCCTGACTTTC. It translates as CASSSADSSGANVLTF.